This T cell receptor beta chain was captured in a study of naive and memory T cell subsets. Study conclusions and caveats: Clonotypes here are unpaired alpha or beta chain sequences. A few larger clonotypes appeared in naive repertoires, especially CD8, possibly memory cells re-expressing CD45RA.

Both TRBC1 and TRBC2 were covered by a beta constant-region primer of two equimolar oligonucleotides. Nested alpha and beta constant-region primers with the SP2 primer drove four PCR rounds on ligated cDNA. TCRdb processed the UMI-ligation and nested PCR reads anew with MiXCR; each CDR3 protein has one entry. This sample yields 99,000 or so distinct CDR3 sequences, of which about 14% are seen a single time; approximately 3% belongs to the top ten. Germline CDR1 is SGDLS and CDR2 is YYNGEE. Deletions cut 1 base from V and 0 bases from J, with 1 base between. The CDR3 is 13 residues long. On this clonotype itself: Its matching antigen is unknown.

The receptor was derived from a human donor in good health. The sequenced sample consisted of naive CD8+ T cells from blood. The chain joins TRBV9 to TRBJ2-2; no definite D call. The CDR3 sequence: CASSVPNTGELFF. The CDR3, as DNA: TGTGCCAGCAGCGTACCGAACACCGGGGAGCTGTTTTTT.